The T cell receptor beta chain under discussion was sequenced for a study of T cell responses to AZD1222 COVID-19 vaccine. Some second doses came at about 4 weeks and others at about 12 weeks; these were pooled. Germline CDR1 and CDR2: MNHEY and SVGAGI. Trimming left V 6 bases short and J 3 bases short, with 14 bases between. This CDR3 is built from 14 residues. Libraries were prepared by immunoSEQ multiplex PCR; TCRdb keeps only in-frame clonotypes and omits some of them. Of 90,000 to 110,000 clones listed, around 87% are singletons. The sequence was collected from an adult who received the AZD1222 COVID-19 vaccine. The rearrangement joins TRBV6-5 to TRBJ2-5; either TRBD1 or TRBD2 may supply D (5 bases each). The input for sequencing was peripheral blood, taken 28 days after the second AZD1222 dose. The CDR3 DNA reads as TGTGCCAGCAGCCCCCGGGGACGGGAAGAGACCCAGTACTTC. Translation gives CASSPRGREETQYF.